This T cell receptor beta chain originates from a study of response to subunit inactivated influenza vaccine. Trimming removed 1 base from V and 2 bases from J; junction bases left unmatched: 0. CDR3 length: 14 amino acids. The germline CDR1 and CDR2 sequences are SGHKS and YYEKEE (reference sequence). Notes on the study in general: Each seasonal flu vaccination may recruit only limited new T cells, authors suggested.

This clonotype occurred a few times. Its antigen is not known. Each CDR3 protein gets one entry after TCRdb re-called the RT-PCR reads with MiXCR. The table records about 800,000 distinct CDR3 sequences, 21% of them present only once. This specimen was PBMCs from blood, taken approximately 5 days after vaccination. The clonotype was recovered from a man aged 50 or older who received an inactivated influenza vaccine. The chain carries TRBV5-5 and TRBJ2-3, with 8 bases fitting TRBD1. The CDR3 nucleotides are TGTGCCAGCAGCTTGCAGGGGGCCACAGATACGCAGTATTTT. Translated: CASSLQGATDTQYF.